Following are 23 T cell receptor beta chains from one sample sequenced in a study of Graves' ophthalmopathy and Graves' hyperthyroidism. Transcripts of RNA were the source for amplifying TCR beta CDR3 regions. The first round was an RT-PCR with HTBI primers, and the second round was a multiplex PCR. TCRdb analysed the multiplex PCR reads with MiXCR anew, one entry per CDR3 protein. The table shows around 600,000 distinct CDR3 sequences, with approximately 39% occurring only once. The material sequenced was peripheral blood. The receptors originated from an adult man with Graves' ophthalmopathy.

V usage is TRBV6-6 and J usage is TRBJ1-1, with D perhaps matching TRBD1 (5 bases). This CDR3 is 15 amino acids long. Per germline, CDR1 MNHNY and CDR2 SVGAGI (reference sequence). The V and J ends lost 5 bases and 11 bases respectively, with 24 bases between them. The CDR3 protein is CASSRRQSANSTAFF. DNA of the CDR3: TGTGCCAGCAGTCGCAGACAGTCGGCCAACAGTACTGCTTTCTTT.

This clonotype was seen ten or more times. The CDR3 DNA sequence: TGTGCCAGCAGCCTGTACAGGGGTGCTGAAGCTTTCTTT. This codes for CASSLYRGAEAFF. The chain has TRBV5-8 and TRBJ1-1; TRBD1 matches 7 bases. Germline V lookup: CDR1 SGHTS, CDR2 YDEGEE. This CDR3 is built from 13 residues. V lost 4 bases to trimming and J lost 6 bases; unmatched junction nucleotides: 6. The full variable domain, rest sourced from reference TRBV5-8 and TRBJ1-1, is EAGVTQSPTHLIKTRGQQATLRCSPISGHTSVYWYQQALGLGLQFLLWYDEGEERNRGNFPPRFSGRQFPNYSSELNVNALELEDSALYLCASSLYRGAEAFFGQGTRLTVV.

V and J are TRBV20-1 and TRBJ1-6; D is possibly TRBD1 (6 bases). Trimming pared 1 base from V and 7 bases from J, leaving 20 bases between. CDR3 length: 17 amino acids. CDR1 is DFQATT and CDR2 is SNEGSKA in the germline V gene (reference sequence). The CDR3 nucleotides are TGCAGTGCTAGAGGAGGGGGGTATTTAGGAGCAAATTCACCCCTCCACTTT. It codes for CSARGGGYLGANSPLHF.

The chain employs TRBV7-9 and TRBJ1-5; D gene ambiguous. CDR3 length: 14 amino acids. Germline assignment: CDR1 SEHNR and CDR2 FQNEAQ (reference sequence). Trimming pared 1 base from V and 11 bases from J, leaving 15 bases between. The CDR3 sequence is CASSLDRTEETQHF. For the CDR3, the DNA is TGTGCCAGCAGCTTAGATCGGACGGAAGAGACCCAGCATTTT.

The CDR3 sequence: CAISEPGIKTQYF. DNA of the CDR3: TGTGCCATCAGTGAGCCGGGGATAAAGACCCAGTACTTC. The chain has TRBV10-3 and TRBJ2-5; D is possibly TRBD2 (5 bases). This CDR3 spans 13 amino acids. Germline V gives CDR1 ENHRY, CDR2 SYGVKD. The ends were cut back, 2 bases at V and 6 bases at J, with 10 bases in the middle.

In this sample, this clonotype turned up many times. V gene TRBV5-1 combines with J gene TRBJ1-4; maybe TRBD1 (5 bases). The CDR3 is 13 amino acids. CDR1 and CDR2 (germline): SGHRS, YFSETQ. V lost 1 base and J lost 7, with 8 bases in between. The CDR3 sequence: CASSLSQGEKLFF. The CDR3 region has the DNA TGCGCCAGCAGCTTGTCCCAGGGTGAAAAACTGTTTTTT.

V usage is TRBV29-1 and J usage is TRBJ1-5, with TRBD1 matching 8 bases. The CDR3 spans 12 residues. The V gene end was trimmed by 6 bases and the J gene end by 5 bases; junction bases not matched to a gene: 3. In germline, CDR1 is SQVTM, CDR2 ANQGSEA. The CDR3 DNA reads as TGCAGCGTGGACAGGGAAGATCAGCCCCAGCATTTT. Protein sequence: CSVDREDQPQHF.

There are many counts of this clonotype. The chain uses TRBV10-3 and TRBJ1-6; TRBD1 aligns across 10 bases. Unmatched junction bases numbered 5, after V lost 3 bases and J lost 6 bases. Germline V lookup: CDR1 ENHRY, CDR2 SYGVKD. The CDR3 consists of 16 residues. The DNA of the CDR3 is TGTGCCATCAGTGATCGGACAGGGGGATTTAATTCACCCCTCCACTTT. Its translation is CAISDRTGGFNSPLHF.

Only a few counts were recorded for this clonotype. The chain uses TRBV13 and TRBJ1-2; TRBD1 is a possible D gene (6 bases). Trimming cost V 4 bases and J 1 base, with 13 bases left between them. Germline values: CDR1 PRHDT, CDR2 FYEKMQ (reference sequence). This CDR3 region has 15 residues. The CDR3 loop reads CASSSGGLFNYGYTF. The DNA for the CDR3 is TGTGCCAGCAGCTCCGGGGGCCTCTTTAACTATGGCTACACCTTC.

The V gene is TRBV6-5, the J gene TRBJ2-2; D is undetermined. Germline CDR1 reads MNHEY; CDR2 reads SVGAGI. Trimming removed 6 bases from V and 7 bases from J, with 12 bases in between. The CDR3 is 13 residues long. CDR3 bases: TGTGCCAGCAGACTCCAGCTGGGCGGGGAGCTGTTTTTT. Translation gives CASRLQLGGELFF.

This clonotype was seen many times. The rearrangement uses TRBV12-3 or TRBV12-4 and TRBJ1-2; no clear D gene. Trimming shortened V by 3 bases and J by 0 bases, and 5 bases separated the two germline ends. The CDR3 is 13 residues long. CDR3 sequence (DNA): TGTGCCAGCAGTTTGACGGCTAACTATGGCTACACCTTC. This sequence encodes CASSLTANYGYTF.

The J gene is TRBJ2-5, the V gene TRBV5-4; 8 bases are a match to TRBD1. Germline CDR1 and CDR2: SGHNT and YYREEE (reference sequence). The CDR3 extends over 13 amino acids. V was clipped by 0 bases and J by 9 bases; unmatched bases: 4. The CDR3 reads CASSLGQGQPQYF. As DNA, the CDR3 is TGTGCCAGCAGCTTGGGACAGGGGCAGCCCCAGTACTTC.

This clonotype has a count of ten or more. The chain joins TRBV15 to TRBJ2-7; D ambiguous. Per germline, CDR1 LNHNV and CDR2 YYDKDF (reference sequence). The CDR3 consists of 15 residues. Deletions cut 0 bases from V and 0 bases from J, with 9 bases between. CDR3 loop: CATSRDYAASYEQYF. In DNA form, the CDR3 reads TGTGCCACCAGCAGAGATTATGCAGCCTCCTACGAGCAGTACTTC.

This clonotype was recorded a few times. The rearrangement links TRBV12-5 to TRBJ1-2; D not certain. CDR3 size: 14 residues. Germline CDR1 LGHNT, CDR2 FRNRAP. V dropped 3 bases and J dropped 7 bases, with 15 bases sitting between them. This chain's CDR3 is CASGFQAGEGGYTF. DNA for the CDR3: TGTGCTAGTGGTTTCCAGGCCGGCGAGGGTGGCTACACCTTC. Filled out from reference TRBV12-5 and TRBJ1-2, the complete variable domain reads DARVTQTPRHKVTEMGQEVTMRCQPILGHNTVFWYRQTMMQGLELLAYFRNRAPLDDSGMPKDRFSAEMPDATLATLKIQPSEPRDSAVYFCASGFQAGEGGYTFGSGTRLTVV.

Ten or more counts support this clonotype. The rearrangement uses TRBV29-1 and TRBJ1-2, with 7 bases identical to TRBD1. V gave up 2 bases and J gave up 4 bases; unmatched junction bases: 1. In germline, CDR1 is SQVTM, CDR2 ANQGSEA. The CDR3 totals 12 residues. The CDR3, as DNA: TGCAGCGTTGAAACAGGGGCCTATGGCTACACCTTC. The encoded protein is CSVETGAYGYTF.

In its sample, this clonotype was seen many times. The chain has TRBV7-2 and TRBJ2-7, with D perhaps assigned TRBD1 or TRBD2 (5 bases each). Germline CDR1 reads SGHTA; CDR2 reads FQGNSA. The CDR3 is 13 residues long. V was pared by 0 bases and J by 7 bases, with 10 bases between. CDR3 nucleotides: TGTGCCAGCAGCTTAGCGGGGGTTGGAGAGCAGTACTTC. It specifies CASSLAGVGEQYF.

Points on this clonotype: This may come from a read error, since a much larger clone is one base off. The rearrangement joins TRBV2 to TRBJ2-7; the match to TRBD2 covers 7 bases. The CDR3 covers 18 residues. Germline values: CDR1 SNHLY, CDR2 FYNNEI. The CDR3 region is CASSAVTASGIISYGQYF. The CDR3 DNA reads TGTGCCAGCAGTGCTGTAACAGCTAGCGGAATTATCTCCTACGGGCAGTACTTC.

Notes on this clonotype: Since a much larger clone is just one base distant, this may be a read error. The chain employs TRBV7-9 and TRBJ2-5, with D maybe TRBD2 (7 bases). This CDR3 region has 14 residues. CDR1 is SEHNR and CDR2 is FQNEAQ in the germline V gene (reference sequence). This chain's CDR3 is CANSSTRGGETQYF. CDR3 in DNA: TGTGCCAACAGCTCGACTAGGGGGGGGGAGACCCAGTACTTC.

The chain combines TRBV10-3 with TRBJ2-2, with D perhaps given as TRBD1 or TRBD2 (5 bases each). The CDR3 is 14 residues long. The V and J ends lost 10 bases and 5 bases respectively, with 17 bases between them. Germline V lookup: CDR1 ENHRY, CDR2 SYGVKD. The CDR3 DNA sequence: TGTGCCAGCAGACACTCGGGGCATACCGGGGAGCTGTTTTTT. Its protein product is CASRHSGHTGELFF.

V is TRBV2 and J is TRBJ2-7; maybe TRBD1 (6 bases). The CDR3 extends over 15 amino acids. V dropped 9 bases and J dropped 3 bases, with 21 bases sitting between them. CDR1 SNHLY and CDR2 FYNNEI come from the germline V gene. CDR3 nucleotide sequence: TGTGCCAGTAGTAGGGGAAAACAGGGAGTCTACGAGCAGTACTTC. Its translation: CASSRGKQGVYEQYF.

There are many counts of this clonotype. The chain couples TRBV5-5 to TRBJ2-7; D is uncertain. This CDR3 has 12 amino acids. Trimming shortened V by 1 base and J by 4 bases, and 6 bases separated the two germline ends. Germline CDR1 is SGHKS and CDR2 is YYEKEE (reference sequence). CDR3 bases: TGTGCCAGCAGCTTGACAGTATACGAGCAGTACTTC. It encodes CASSLTVYEQYF.

On this clonotype: An end of the junction differs from the germline gene, which may be a read error. This sequence joins TRBV10-3 and TRBJ2-7, with D possibly being TRBD1 (5 bases). Germline CDR1 ENHRY, CDR2 SYGVKD. This CDR3 has 14 amino acids. The CDR3 DNA follows: TGTGCCAGCAGTTTAACAGGTTACCCCTACGAGCAGTACTTC. Its translation is CASSLTGYPYEQYF.

This clonotype came up many times. The chain joins TRBV10-2 to TRBJ2-7; 7 bases are a match to TRBD2. This CDR3 has 13 amino acids. Germline CDR1 reads WSHSY; CDR2 reads SAAADI. J was trimmed by 6 bases and V by 10 bases; bases with no gene match: 12. The CDR3 sequence is CANQAGPYSEQYF. CDR3 nucleotides: TGCGCCAACCAAGCGGGGCCGTATTCCGAGCAGTACTTC.